The rows below give T cell receptor beta chains drawn from one sample of a study of early T cells in non-severe SARS-CoV-2 infection. TCRdb redid the calling of the 5' RACE reads with MiXCR, one entry per CDR3 protein. Of tens of thousands of distinct CDR3 sequences detected, about an eighth appear once; the ten largest clones hold about 1.5%. Specimen: whole blood. Receptors were obtained from an adult who was a healthcare worker with PCR-confirmed SARS-CoV-2 infection or an uninfected control (not recorded which). CDR3s include the opening cysteine and the closing phenylalanine or tryptophan. Fields, in order: V gene, J gene, CDR3 protein.

v_gene: TRBV6-6; j_gene: TRBJ2-3; CDR3aa: CASSYSGGLGSDTQYF
v_gene: TRBV30; j_gene: TRBJ1-4; CDR3aa: CAWSVSFSEKLFF
v_gene: TRBV5-5; j_gene: TRBJ1-1; CDR3aa: CVSSLIGEYTEAFF
v_gene: TRBV29-1; j_gene: TRBJ2-7; CDR3aa: CSAISTPAEQYF
v_gene: TRBV7-8; j_gene: TRBJ2-5; CDR3aa: CASSLSRQGYQETQYF
v_gene: TRBV12-3/TRBV12-4; j_gene: TRBJ2-1; CDR3aa: CASSLNSNEQFF
v_gene: TRBV28; j_gene: TRBJ2-5; CDR3aa: CASSRRNLYQETQYF
v_gene: TRBV6-2/TRBV6-3; j_gene: TRBJ1-4; CDR3aa: CASSYSTSESNEKLFF
v_gene: TRBV5-6; j_gene: TRBJ2-4; CDR3aa: CASSLGRTGQQYF
v_gene: TRBV6-6; j_gene: TRBJ1-4; CDR3aa: CASRHNWRTNEKLFF
v_gene: TRBV20-1; j_gene: TRBJ1-6; CDR3aa: CSARAPDSAKSSYNSPLHF
v_gene: TRBV7-5; j_gene: TRBJ1-6; CDR3aa: CISVPEAPPHSRIIHPSTF
v_gene: TRBV4-3; j_gene: TRBJ1-2; CDR3aa: CASSQDRTVSYGYTF
v_gene: TRBV19; j_gene: TRBJ2-1; CDR3aa: CASSIDPTSPDVRF
v_gene: TRBV7-9; j_gene: TRBJ2-5; CDR3aa: CASSPGQAIQETQYF
v_gene: TRBV29-1; j_gene: TRBJ1-2; CDR3aa: CSVEVDRGYGYTF
v_gene: TRBV7-9; j_gene: TRBJ2-2; CDR3aa: CASSGHTGELFF
v_gene: TRBV4-1; j_gene: TRBJ1-4; CDR3aa: CASSQPATNEKLFF
v_gene: TRBV12-5; j_gene: TRBJ2-7; CDR3aa: CASGFPGGLKDF
v_gene: TRBV2; j_gene: TRBJ2-7; CDR3aa: CASSELTGGPYEQYF
v_gene: TRBV30; j_gene: TRBJ1-1; CDR3aa: CAWDEAFF
v_gene: TRBV11-2; j_gene: TRBJ1-1; CDR3aa: CASSPWTAYTEAFF
v_gene: TRBV6-5; j_gene: TRBJ2-5; CDR3aa: CASSQRGSGETQYF
v_gene: TRBV29-1; j_gene: TRBJ2-7; CDR3aa: CSVERGSSYEQYF
v_gene: TRBV12-3/TRBV12-4; j_gene: TRBJ2-7; CDR3aa: CASGGANSYEQYF
v_gene: TRBV2; j_gene: TRBJ2-3; CDR3aa: CASRVDGGSPRTQYF
v_gene: TRBV6-2/TRBV6-3; j_gene: TRBJ2-7; CDR3aa: CASSYPSFRGQGISYEQYF
v_gene: TRBV7-9; j_gene: TRBJ2-5; CDR3aa: CASRTGTAQETQYF
v_gene: TRBV9; j_gene: TRBJ1-2; CDR3aa: CASSRDGGNYGYTF